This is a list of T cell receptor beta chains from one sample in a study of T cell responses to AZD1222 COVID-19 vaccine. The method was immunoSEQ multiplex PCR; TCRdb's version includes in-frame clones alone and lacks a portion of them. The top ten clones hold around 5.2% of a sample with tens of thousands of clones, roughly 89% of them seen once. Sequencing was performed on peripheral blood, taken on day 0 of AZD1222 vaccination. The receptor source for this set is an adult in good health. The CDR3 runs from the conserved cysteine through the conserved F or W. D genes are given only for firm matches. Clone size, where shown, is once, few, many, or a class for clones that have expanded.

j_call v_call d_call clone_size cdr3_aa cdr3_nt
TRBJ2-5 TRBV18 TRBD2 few CASSPTSGGSEETQYF TGTGCCAGCTCACCGACTAGCGGGGGATCAGAGGAGACCCAGTACTTC
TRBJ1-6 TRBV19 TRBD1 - CASSDRAASGSPLHF TGTGCCAGTAGCGACAGGGCGGCAAGTGGCTCACCCCTCCACTTT
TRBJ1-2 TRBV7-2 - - CASSLGGFKGGYTF TGTGCCAGCAGCTTGGGGGGATTTAAAGGAGGCTACACCTTC
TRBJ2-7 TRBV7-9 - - CASSLLGGNPSYEQYF TGTGCCAGCAGCTTACTTGGAGGGAACCCCTCCTACGAGCAGTACTTC
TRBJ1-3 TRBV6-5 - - CASNAGTSGNTIYF TGTGCCAGCAACGCCGGGACATCAGGAAACACCATATATTTT
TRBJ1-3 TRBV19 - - CASSSTGEPSGNTIYF TGTGCCAGTAGTAGCACCGGGGAACCTTCTGGAAACACCATATATTTT
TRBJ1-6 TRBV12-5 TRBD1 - CASGRDSYNSPLHF TGTGCTAGTGGTCGGGACAGCTATAATTCACCCCTCCACTTT
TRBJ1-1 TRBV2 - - CASSPQTGKAFF TGTGCCAGCAGTCCCCAGACGGGGAAAGCTTTCTTT
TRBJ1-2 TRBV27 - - CASRRAGGTVGYTF TGTGCCAGCAGACGGGCCGGCGGAACGGTTGGCTACACCTTC
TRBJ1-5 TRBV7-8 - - CASSLEVRNQPQHF TGTGCCAGCAGCTTAGAAGTTCGCAATCAGCCCCAGCATTTT
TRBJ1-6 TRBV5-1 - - CASSLGQRTNSPLHF TGCGCCAGCAGCTTGGGACAGCGAACGAATTCACCCCTCCACTTT
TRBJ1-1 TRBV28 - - CATYTGTLYGLAFF TGTGCCACCTATACCGGGACACTATACGGGTTAGCTTTCTTT
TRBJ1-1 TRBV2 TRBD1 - CASNTLRGRTEAFF TGTGCCAGCAACACACTGAGGGGGCGCACTGAAGCTTTCTTT
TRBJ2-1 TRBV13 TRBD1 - CASSLGATGHPYNEQFF TGTGCCAGCAGCTTAGGCGCGACAGGGCACCCCTACAATGAGCAGTTCTTC
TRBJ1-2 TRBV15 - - CATSRDGVNYGYTF TGTGCCACCAGTAGGGACGGAGTTAACTATGGCTACACCTTC
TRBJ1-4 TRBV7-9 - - CASSSESGVLGEKLFF TGTGCCAGCAGCTCAGAATCGGGAGTTTTGGGGGAAAAACTTTTTTTT
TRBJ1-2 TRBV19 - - CASSIVSSVNYGYTF TGTGCCAGTAGTATAGTAAGCTCAGTGAACTATGGCTACACCTTC
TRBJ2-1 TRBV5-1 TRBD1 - CASSQGQGSYNEQFF TGCGCCAGCAGCCAGGGACAGGGCTCCTACAATGAGCAGTTCTTC
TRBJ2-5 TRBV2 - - CASRTAGGGETQYF TGTGCCAGCAGAACCGCAGGGGGGGGAGAGACCCAGTACTTC
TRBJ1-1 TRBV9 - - CASSPRTENTEAFF TGTGCCAGCAGCCCCAGGACGGAGAACACTGAAGCTTTCTTT
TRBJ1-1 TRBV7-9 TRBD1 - CASSETGTGRTRAEAFF TGTGCCAGCAGCGAAACCGGGACAGGGAGAACAAGGGCTGAAGCTTTCTTT
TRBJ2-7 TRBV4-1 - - CASSQLQGGEQYF TGCGCCAGCAGCCAATTACAGGGAGGGGAGCAGTACTTC
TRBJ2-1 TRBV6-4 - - CASSDSSPGNEQFF TGTGCCAGCAGTGACTCCAGCCCGGGCAATGAGCAGTTCTTC
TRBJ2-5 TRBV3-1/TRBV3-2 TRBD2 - CASSRGLAGQQETQYF TGTGCCAGCAGCCGAGGACTAGCGGGACAACAAGAGACCCAGTACTTC
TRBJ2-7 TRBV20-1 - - CSLTSAYEQYF TGCAGTCTCACCAGCGCCTACGAGCAGTACTTC
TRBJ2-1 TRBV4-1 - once CASSQDLAGSMGYNEQFF TGCGCCAGCAGCCAAGATCTGGCTGGTTCGATGGGCTACAATGAGCAGTTCTTC
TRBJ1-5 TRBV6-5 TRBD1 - CASRKTGKEGQPQHF TGTGCCAGCAGGAAGACAGGGAAAGAGGGCCAGCCCCAGCATTTT
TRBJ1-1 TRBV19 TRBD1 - CASSPGQGRTEAFF TGTGCCAGTAGTCCGGGACAGGGGAGGACTGAAGCTTTCTTT